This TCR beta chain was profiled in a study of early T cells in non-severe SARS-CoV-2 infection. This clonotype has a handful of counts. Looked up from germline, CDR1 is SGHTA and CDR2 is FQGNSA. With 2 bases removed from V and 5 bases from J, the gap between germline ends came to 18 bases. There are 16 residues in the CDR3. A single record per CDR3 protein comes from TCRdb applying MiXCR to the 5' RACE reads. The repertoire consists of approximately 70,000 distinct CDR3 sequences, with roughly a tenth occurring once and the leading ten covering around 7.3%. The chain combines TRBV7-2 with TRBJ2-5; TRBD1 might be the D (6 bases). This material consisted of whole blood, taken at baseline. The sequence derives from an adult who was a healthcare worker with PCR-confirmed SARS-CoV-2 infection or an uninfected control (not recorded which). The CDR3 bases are TGTGCCAGCAGCTTAAATGCCCGGACAGCAGCGGAGACCCAGTACTTC. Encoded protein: CASSLNARTAAETQYF. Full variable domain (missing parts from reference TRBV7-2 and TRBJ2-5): GAGVSQSPSNKVTEKGKDVELRCDPISGHTALYWYRQSLGQGLEFLIYFQGNSAPDKSGLPSDRFSAERTGGSVSTLTIQRTQQEDSAVYLCASSLNARTAAETQYFGPGTRLLVL.